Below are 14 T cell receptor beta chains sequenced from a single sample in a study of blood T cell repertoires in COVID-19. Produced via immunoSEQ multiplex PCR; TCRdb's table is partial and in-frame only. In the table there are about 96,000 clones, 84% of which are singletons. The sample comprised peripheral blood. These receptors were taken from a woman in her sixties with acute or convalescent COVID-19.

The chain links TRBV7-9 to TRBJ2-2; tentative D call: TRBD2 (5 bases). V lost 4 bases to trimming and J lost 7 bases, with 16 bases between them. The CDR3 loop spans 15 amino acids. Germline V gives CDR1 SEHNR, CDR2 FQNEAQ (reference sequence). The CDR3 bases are TGTGCCAGCAGCTCGACAACGGACGCGGGCGGGGAGCTGTTTTTT. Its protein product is CASSSTTDAGGELFF.

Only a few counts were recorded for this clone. CDR3 loop: CASSEGRMNSPLHF. DNA of the CDR3: TGTGCCAGCAGTGAGGGGAGGATGAATTCACCCCTCCACTTT. The chain uses TRBV2 and TRBJ1-6; D unresolved. The V and J ends lost 3 bases and 7 bases respectively, with 10 bases between them. The germline V gene encodes CDR1 SNHLY and CDR2 FYNNEI. The CDR3 has 14 residues.

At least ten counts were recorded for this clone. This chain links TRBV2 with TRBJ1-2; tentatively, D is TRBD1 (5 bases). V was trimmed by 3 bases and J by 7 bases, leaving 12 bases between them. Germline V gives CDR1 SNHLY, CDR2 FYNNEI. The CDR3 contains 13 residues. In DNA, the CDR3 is TGTGCCAGCAGTGATGACAGCCTACGTGGCTACACCTTC. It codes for CASSDDSLRGYTF.

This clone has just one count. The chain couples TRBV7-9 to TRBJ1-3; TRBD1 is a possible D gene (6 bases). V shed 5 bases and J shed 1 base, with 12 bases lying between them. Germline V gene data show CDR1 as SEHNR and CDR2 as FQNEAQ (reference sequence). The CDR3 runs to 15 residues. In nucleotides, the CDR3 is TGTGCCAGCAGCGAAATCACAGGGTCTGGAAACACCATATATTTT. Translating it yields CASSEITGSGNTIYF.

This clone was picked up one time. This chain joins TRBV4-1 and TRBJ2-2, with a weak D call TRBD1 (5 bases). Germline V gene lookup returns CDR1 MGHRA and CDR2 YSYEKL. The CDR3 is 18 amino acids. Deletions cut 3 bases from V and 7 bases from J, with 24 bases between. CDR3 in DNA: TGCGCCAGCAGCCACAAGGGGTACGCAGGCGGAATGATCGGGGAGCTGTTTTTT. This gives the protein CASSHKGYAGGMIGELFF.

The DNA of the CDR3 is TGTGCTAGTGGTTTGGCATCTAGCGGGGGGGCCACAGATACGCAGTATTTT. It translates to CASGLASSGGATDTQYF. The chain combines TRBV12-5 with TRBJ2-3, with 12 bases identical to TRBD2. The J segment lost 2 bases and the V segment lost 1 base, leaving 4 bases of the junction unmatched. From germline, CDR1 is LGHNT and CDR2 FRNRAP. The length of the CDR3 is 17 residues.

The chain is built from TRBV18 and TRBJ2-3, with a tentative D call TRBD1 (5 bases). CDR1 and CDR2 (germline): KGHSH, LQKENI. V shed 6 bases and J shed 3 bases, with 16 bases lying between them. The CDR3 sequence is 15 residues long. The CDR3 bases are TGTGCCAGCTCGACACAGGTGCCTCCTACAGATACGCAGTATTTT. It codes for CASSTQVPPTDTQYF.

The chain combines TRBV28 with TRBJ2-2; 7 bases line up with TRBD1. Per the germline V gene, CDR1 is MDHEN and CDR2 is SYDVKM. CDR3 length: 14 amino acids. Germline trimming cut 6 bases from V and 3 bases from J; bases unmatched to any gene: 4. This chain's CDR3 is CASSPGQYTGELFF. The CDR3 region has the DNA TGTGCCAGCAGCCCGGGACAGTACACCGGGGAGCTGTTTTTT.

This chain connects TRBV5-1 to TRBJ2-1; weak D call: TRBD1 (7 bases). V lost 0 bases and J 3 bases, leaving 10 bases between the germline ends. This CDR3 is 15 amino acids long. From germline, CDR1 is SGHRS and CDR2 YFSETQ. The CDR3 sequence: CASSLAQGGYNEQFF. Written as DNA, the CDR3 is TGCGCCAGCAGCTTGGCGCAGGGGGGCTACAATGAGCAGTTCTTC.

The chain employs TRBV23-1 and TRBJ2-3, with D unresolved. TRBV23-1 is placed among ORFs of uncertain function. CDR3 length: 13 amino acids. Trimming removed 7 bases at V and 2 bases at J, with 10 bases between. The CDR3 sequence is CASTSPPTDTQYF. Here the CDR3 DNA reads TGCGCCAGCACTTCCCCCCCCACAGATACGCAGTATTTT.

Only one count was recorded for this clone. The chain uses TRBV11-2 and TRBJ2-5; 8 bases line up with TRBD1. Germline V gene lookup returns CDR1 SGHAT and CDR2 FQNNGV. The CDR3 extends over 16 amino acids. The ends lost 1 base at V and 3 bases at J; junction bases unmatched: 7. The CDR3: CASSLGAGGREETQYF. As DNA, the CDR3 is TGTGCCAGCAGCTTAGGGGCAGGGGGCCGGGAAGAGACCCAGTACTTC.

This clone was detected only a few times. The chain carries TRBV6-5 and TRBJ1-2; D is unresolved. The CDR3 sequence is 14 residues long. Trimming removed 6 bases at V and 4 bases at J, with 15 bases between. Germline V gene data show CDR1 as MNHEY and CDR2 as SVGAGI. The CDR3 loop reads CASSRSPDTYGYTF. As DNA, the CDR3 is TGTGCCAGCAGCCGAAGTCCAGATACCTATGGCTACACCTTC.

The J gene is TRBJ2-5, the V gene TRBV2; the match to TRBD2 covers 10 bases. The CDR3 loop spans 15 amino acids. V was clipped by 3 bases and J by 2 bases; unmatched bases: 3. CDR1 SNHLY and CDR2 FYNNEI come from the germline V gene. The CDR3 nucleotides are TGTGCCAGCAGTGAGCAAGCGGGGGGGCAAGAGACCCAGTACTTC. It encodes CASSEQAGGQETQYF.

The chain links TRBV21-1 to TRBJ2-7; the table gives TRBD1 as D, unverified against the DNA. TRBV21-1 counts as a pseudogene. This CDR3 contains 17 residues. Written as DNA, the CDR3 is TGTGCCAGCAGCAAAGAGTATGCAGGGGCAAGTACCTACGAGCAGTACTTC. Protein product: CASSKEYAGASTYEQYF.